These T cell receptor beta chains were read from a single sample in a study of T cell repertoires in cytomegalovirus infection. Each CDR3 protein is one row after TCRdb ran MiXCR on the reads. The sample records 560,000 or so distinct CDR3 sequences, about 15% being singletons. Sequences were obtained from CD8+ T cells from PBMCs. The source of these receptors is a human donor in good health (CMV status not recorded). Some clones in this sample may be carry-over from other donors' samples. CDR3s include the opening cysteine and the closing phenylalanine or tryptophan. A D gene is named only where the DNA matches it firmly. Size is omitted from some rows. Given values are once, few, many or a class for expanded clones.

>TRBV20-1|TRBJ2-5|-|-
TGCAGTGCTAGAGATCAGCTGGGGGGAGGAGAGACCCAGTACTTC
CSARDQLGGGETQYF
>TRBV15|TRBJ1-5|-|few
TGTGCCACCAGACCCAGGGCAGAGAATCAGCCCCAGCATTTT
CATRPRAENQPQHF
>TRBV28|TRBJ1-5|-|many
TGTGCCAGCAGTTCTCCCGACAGATATAGCAATCAGCCCCAGCATTTT
CASSSPDRYSNQPQHF
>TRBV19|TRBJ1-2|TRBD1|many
TGTGCCAGTAGTAGGGACAGGGCCGGAGACTATGGCTACACCTTC
CASSRDRAGDYGYTF
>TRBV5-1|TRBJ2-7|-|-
TGCGCCAGCAGCCCGTACCGCGGGACAGCGAGTGAGCAGTACTTC
CASSPYRGTASEQYF
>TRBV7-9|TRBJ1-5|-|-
TGTGCCAGCAGCAGCGCGACAGGCCATAGCAATCAGCCCCAGCATTTT
CASSSATGHSNQPQHF
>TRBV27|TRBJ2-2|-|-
TGTGCCAGCAGCAAATATACCGGGGAGCTGTTTTTT
CASSKYTGELFF
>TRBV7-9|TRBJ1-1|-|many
TGTGCCAGCAGCCCGTGGGGCGAAGCTTTCTTT
CASSPWGEAFF
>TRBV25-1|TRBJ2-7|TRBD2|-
TGTGCCAGCAGTGAGGGACTAGCGGGGGGACCCTCCTACGAGCAGTACTTC
CASSEGLAGGPSYEQYF
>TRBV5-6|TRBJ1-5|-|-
TGTGCCAGCAGCTTGGGCTGGGGTAGCAATCAGCCCCAGCATTTT
CASSLGWGSNQPQHF
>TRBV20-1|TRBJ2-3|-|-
TGCAGTGCTAGTCCCTTGGGGGGAGGTGGAACAGATACGCAGTATTTT
CSASPLGGGGTDTQYF
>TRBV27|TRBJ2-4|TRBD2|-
TGTGCCAGCAGTTTAAGGACTAGCGGGAGAGCCAAAAACATTCAGTACTTC
CASSLRTSGRAKNIQYF
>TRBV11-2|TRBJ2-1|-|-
TGTGCCAGCAGCTTAGTACCCGACTGGGGGGGGCCCTACAATGAGCAGTTCTTC
CASSLVPDWGGPYNEQFF
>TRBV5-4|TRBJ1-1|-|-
TGTGCCAGCAACTGGGGTGTGACCACTGAAGCTTTCTTT
CASNWGVTTEAFF